This T cell receptor (beta chain) stems from a study of CD4 T cells in relation to SARS-CoV-2 and coronaviruses. In the study overall: Shared crossreactive spike epitopes were mapped to their HLA restriction.

A word on this clone: As yet, its antigen is unknown.

Study findings and constraints: Monoreactive clones expanded significantly more to SARS-CoV-2 than crossreactive clones did.

Uncultured naive and memory CD4+ T cells supplied DNA for deep TCR-beta sequencing. Data came from immunoSEQ multiplex PCR; TCRdb stores just in-frame clones and leaves some out. Among 60,000 or so clones listed, roughly 93% were seen once. Germline CDR1 LGHDT, CDR2 YNNKEL (reference sequence). The J segment lost 2 bases and the V segment lost 0 bases, leaving 8 bases of the junction unmatched. This CDR3 is built from 20 residues. Unexposed donor CD4+ T cells date from about 2011-2018, before the COVID-19 pandemic. V usage is TRBV3-1 (or the pseudogene TRBV3-2) and J usage is TRBJ2-2; 14 bases are shared with TRBD2. This sequence was found in a human donor in good health. Sequencing used naive CD4+ T cells from PBMCs. The sample's subset: naive CD4+ T cells isolated by negative enrichment. CDR3 protein: CASSQDPSGLAGDNTGELFF. The CDR3 DNA reads TGTGCCAGCAGCCAAGATCCTTCGGGACTAGCGGGAGACAACACCGGGGAGCTGTTTTTT.